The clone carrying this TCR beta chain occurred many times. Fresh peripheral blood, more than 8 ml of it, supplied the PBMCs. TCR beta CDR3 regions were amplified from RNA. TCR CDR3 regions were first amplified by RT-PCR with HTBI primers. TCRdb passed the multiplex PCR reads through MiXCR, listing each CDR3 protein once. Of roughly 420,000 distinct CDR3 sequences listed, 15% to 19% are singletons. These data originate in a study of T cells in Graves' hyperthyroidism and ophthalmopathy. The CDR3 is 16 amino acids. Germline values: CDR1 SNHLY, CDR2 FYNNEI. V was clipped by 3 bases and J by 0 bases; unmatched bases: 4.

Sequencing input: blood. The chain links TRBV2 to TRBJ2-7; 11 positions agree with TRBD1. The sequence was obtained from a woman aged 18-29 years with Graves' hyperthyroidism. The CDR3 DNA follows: TGTGCCAGCAGTGACCCCGGACAGGGGGCCTCCTACGAGCAGTACTTC. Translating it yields CASSDPGQGASYEQYF.